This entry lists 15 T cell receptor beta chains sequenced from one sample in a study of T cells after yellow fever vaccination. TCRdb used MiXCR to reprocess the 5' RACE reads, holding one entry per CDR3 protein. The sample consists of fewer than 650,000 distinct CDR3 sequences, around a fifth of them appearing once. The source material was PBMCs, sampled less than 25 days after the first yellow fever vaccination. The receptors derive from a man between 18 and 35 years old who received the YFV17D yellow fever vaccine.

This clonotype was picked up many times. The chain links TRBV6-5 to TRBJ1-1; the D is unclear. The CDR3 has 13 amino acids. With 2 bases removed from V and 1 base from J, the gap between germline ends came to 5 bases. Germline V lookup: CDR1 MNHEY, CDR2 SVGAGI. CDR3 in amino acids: CASSYPGNTEAFF. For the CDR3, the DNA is TGTGCCAGCAGTTACCCAGGGAACACTGAAGCTTTCTTT.

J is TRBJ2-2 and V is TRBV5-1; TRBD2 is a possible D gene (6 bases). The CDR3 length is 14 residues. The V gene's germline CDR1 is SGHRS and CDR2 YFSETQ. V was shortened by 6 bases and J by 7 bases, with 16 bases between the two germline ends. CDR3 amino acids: CASKGTVKIGELFF. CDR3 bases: TGCGCCAGCAAAGGGACTGTCAAGATCGGGGAGCTGTTTTTT.

This CDR3 is CASGQGTVGETQYF. CDR3 DNA sequence: TGTGCTAGTGGCCAAGGGACAGTCGGGGAGACCCAGTACTTC. The rearrangement joins TRBV12-5 to TRBJ2-5; 7 bases match TRBD1. Germline assignment: CDR1 LGHNT and CDR2 FRNRAP. The CDR3 totals 14 residues. V was clipped by 6 bases and J by 5 bases; unmatched bases: 9.

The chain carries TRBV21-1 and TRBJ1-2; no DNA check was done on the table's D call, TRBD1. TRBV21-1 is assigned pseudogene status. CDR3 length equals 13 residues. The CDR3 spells CASSRSGGDGYTF. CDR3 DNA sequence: TGTGCCAGCAGCAGATCAGGGGGCGATGGCTACACCTTC.

For the CDR3, the DNA is TGCGCCAGCAGCTTGGGGCGGACAGGGGAGCTCCTCCAAGAGACCCAGTACTTC. Its translation is CASSLGRTGELLQETQYF. V gene TRBV5-1 combines with J gene TRBJ2-5; 9 nucleotides agree with TRBD1. Per the germline V gene, CDR1 is SGHRS and CDR2 is YFSETQ. The V and J ends lost 0 bases and 1 base, in that order; junction bases with no gene match: 10. This CDR3 spans 18 amino acids. Full variable domain (missing parts from reference TRBV5-1 and TRBJ2-5): KAGVTQTPRYLIKTRGQQVTLSCSPISGHRSVSWYQQTPGQGLQFLFEYFSETQRNKGNFPGRFSGRQFSNSRSEMNVSTLELGDSALYLCASSLGRTGELLQETQYFGPGTRLLVL.

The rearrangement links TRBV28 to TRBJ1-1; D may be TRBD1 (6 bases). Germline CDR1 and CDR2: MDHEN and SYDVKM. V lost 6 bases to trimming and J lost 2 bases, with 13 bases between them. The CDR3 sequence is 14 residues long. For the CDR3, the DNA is TGTGCCAGCAGACGAAGACAGGCTAACACTGAAGCTTTCTTT. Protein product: CASRRRQANTEAFF.

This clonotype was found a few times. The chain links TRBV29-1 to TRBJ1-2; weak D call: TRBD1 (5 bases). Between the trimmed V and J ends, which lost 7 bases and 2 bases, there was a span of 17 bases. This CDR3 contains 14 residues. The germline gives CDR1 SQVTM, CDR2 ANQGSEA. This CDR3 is CSAGSGAPNYGYTF. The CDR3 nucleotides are TGCAGCGCCGGAAGTGGGGCTCCAAACTATGGCTACACCTTC.

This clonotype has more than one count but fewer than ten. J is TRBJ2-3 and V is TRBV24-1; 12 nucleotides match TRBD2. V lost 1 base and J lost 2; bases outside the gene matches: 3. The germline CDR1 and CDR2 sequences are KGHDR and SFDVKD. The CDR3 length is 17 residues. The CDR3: CATSDFGLAGYTDTQYF. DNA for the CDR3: TGTGCCACCAGTGATTTTGGACTAGCGGGATACACAGATACGCAGTATTTT.

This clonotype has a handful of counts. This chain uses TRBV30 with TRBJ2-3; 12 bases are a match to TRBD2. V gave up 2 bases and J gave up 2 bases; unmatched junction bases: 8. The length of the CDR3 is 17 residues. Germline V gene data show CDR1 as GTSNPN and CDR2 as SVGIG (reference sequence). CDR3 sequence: CAWSRTWTSGATDTQYF. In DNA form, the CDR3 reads TGTGCCTGGAGTCGTACTTGGACTAGCGGGGCCACAGATACGCAGTATTTT. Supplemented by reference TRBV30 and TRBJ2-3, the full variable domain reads SQTIHQWPATLVQPVGSPLSLECTVEGTSNPNLYWYRQAAGRGLQLLFYSVGIGQISSEVPQNLSASRPQDRQFILSSKKLLLSDSGFYLCAWSRTWTSGATDTQYFGPGTRLTVL.

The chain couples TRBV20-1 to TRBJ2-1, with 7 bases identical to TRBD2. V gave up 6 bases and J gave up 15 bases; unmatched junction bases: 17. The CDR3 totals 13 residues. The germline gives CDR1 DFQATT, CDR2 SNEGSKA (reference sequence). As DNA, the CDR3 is TGCAGTGCCCTCGATTTTAGGGAGGGGAGGGGGTTCTTC. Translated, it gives CSALDFREGRGFF.

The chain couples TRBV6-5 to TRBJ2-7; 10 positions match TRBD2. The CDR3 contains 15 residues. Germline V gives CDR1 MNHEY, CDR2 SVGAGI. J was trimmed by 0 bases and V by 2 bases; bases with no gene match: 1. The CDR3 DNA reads TGTGCCAGCAGTTACGGGACTAGCGCCTCCTACGAGCAGTACTTC. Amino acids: CASSYGTSASYEQYF.

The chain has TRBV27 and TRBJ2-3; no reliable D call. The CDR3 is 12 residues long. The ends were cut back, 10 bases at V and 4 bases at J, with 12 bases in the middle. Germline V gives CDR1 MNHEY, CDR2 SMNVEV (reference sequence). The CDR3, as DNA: TGTGCCAACGACTCGACGGCAGATACGCAGTATTTT. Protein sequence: CANDSTADTQYF.

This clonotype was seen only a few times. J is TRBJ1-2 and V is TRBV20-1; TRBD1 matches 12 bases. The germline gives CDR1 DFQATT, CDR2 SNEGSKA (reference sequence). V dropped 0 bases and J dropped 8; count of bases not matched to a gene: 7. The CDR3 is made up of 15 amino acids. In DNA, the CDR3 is TGCAGTGCTAGAGATCCGGGACAGGGGGCGCGAGGCTACACCTTC. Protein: CSARDPGQGARGYTF.

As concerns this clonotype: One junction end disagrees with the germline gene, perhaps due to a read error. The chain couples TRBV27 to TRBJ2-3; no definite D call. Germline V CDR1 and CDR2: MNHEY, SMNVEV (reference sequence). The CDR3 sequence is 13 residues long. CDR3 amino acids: CDSSLAGTDTQYF. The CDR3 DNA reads TGTGACAGCAGTTTGGCGGGCACAGATACGCAGTATTTT.

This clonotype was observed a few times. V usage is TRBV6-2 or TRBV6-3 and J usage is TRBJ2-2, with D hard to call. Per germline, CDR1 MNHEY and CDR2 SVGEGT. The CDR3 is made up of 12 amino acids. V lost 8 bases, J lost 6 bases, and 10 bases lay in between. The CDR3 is CASLKGSGELFF. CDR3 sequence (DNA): TGTGCCAGCCTTAAGGGTTCCGGGGAGCTGTTTTTT.